A selection of T cell receptor beta chains follows, all from one sample in a study of T cells in Graves' hyperthyroidism and ophthalmopathy. TCRdb used MiXCR to reprocess the multiplex PCR reads, holding one entry per CDR3 protein. The sample records approximately 360,000 distinct CDR3 sequences, roughly 25% being singletons. Sequencing used blood. These receptors were obtained from a middle-aged man with Graves' hyperthyroidism. CDR3s include the opening cysteine and the closing phenylalanine or tryptophan.

v_gene	j_gene	CDR3aa
TRBV27	TRBJ1-2	CASRYMQGPNYGYTF
TRBV12-3/TRBV12-4	TRBJ2-7	CASSAGGATPYEQYF
TRBV11-2	TRBJ2-7	CASSLSGPAHEQYF
TRBV27	TRBJ2-2	CVSSRTHRGNTGELFF
TRBV6-1	TRBJ2-5	CASSEVWTSGMRETQYF
TRBV20-1	TRBJ2-7	CSAREFGSSYEQYF
TRBV5-6	TRBJ2-5	CASSLRIETQYF
TRBV7-2	TRBJ2-5	CASSFEDHRETQYF
TRBV11-1	TRBJ2-1	CASSPVRASGQFF
TRBV5-1	TRBJ2-7	CASSFGGLAGDEQYF
TRBV6-1	TRBJ2-2	CASKQGANTGELFF
TRBV27	TRBJ2-3	CASSLTSADTQYF
TRBV19	TRBJ2-3	CASSRGTSGYSTDTQYF
TRBV7-3	TRBJ2-7	CASSLTGTSYEQYF
TRBV9	TRBJ2-3	CASSPGLAKDTQYF
TRBV4-2	TRBJ2-5	CASSQGTGGSEETQYF
TRBV5-1	TRBJ1-2	CASSLARTGGYGYTF
TRBV29-1	TRBJ2-7	CSALEGYEQYF
TRBV7-9	TRBJ2-1	CASSVQQGGSDEQFF
TRBV28	TRBJ2-5	CASSLPHPGRGQETQYF
TRBV9	TRBJ1-1	CASSVNPNTEAFF